The source of this T cell receptor beta chain is a study of blood T cell repertoires in COVID-19. The CDR3 sequence is 15 residues long. CDR1 is SGDLS, CDR2 YYNGEE, per germline. The V and J ends lost 1 base and 0 bases, in that order; junction bases with no gene match: 3. Assay: immunoSEQ multiplex PCR; the TCRdb copy retains only in-frame clones and omits some. The sample shows tens of thousands of clones, approximately 84% of them seen only once. The V call is TRBV9, the J call TRBJ2-5, with 7 bases matching TRBD1. Sequencing was performed on peripheral blood. The source of this sequence is a man aged 60 to 75 with acute or convalescent COVID-19. The CDR3 nucleotides read TGTGCCAGCAGCGTATACAGGGGCCACCAAGAGACCCAGTACTTC. Translating gives CASSVYRGHQETQYF.